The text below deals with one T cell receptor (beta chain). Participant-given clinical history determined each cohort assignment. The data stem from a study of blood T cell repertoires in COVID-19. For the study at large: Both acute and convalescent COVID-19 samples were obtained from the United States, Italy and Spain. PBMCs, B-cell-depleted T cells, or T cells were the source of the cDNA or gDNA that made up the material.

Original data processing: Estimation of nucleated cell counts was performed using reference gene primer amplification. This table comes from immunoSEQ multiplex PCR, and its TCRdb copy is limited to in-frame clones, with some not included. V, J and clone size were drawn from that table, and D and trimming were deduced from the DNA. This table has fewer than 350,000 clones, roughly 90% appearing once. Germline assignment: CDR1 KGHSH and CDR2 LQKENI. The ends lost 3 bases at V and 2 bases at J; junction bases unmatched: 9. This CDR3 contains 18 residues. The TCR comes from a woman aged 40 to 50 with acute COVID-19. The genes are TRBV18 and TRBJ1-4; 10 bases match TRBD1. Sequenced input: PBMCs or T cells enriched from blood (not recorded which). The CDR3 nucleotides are TGTGCCAGCTCACCCACCAGGGACAGGGGAGGCACTAATGAAAAACTGTTTTTT. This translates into CASSPTRDRGGTNEKLFF.